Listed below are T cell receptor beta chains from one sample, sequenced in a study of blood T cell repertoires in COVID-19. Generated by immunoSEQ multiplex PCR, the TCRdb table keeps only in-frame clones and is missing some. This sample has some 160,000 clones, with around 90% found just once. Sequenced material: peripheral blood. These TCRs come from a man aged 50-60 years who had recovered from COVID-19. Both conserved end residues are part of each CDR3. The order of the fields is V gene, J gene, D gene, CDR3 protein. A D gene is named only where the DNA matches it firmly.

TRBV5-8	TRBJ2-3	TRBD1	CASSFRDRVRDTQYF
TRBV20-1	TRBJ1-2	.	CSASVNYGYTF
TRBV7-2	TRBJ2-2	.	CASSPRGTNTGELFF
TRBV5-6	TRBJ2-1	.	CASSLVVENEQFF
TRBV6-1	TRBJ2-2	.	CASSEADTGELFF
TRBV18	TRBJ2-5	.	CASSLDQETQYF
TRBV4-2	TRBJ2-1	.	CASSQDRRQGGSYRNEQFF
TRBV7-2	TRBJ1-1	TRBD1	CASSPNRGGNTEAFF
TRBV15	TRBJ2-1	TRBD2	CATSRALGGGDHEQFF
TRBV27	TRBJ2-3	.	CASSSSRLGEQYF